The 29 T cell receptor beta chains presented below share a single source sample, sequenced in a study of low-dose radiotherapy and immunotherapy resistance in tumors. TRAV and TRBV primers primed cDNA for both TCRalpha and TCRbeta. With a V-primer adapter and a constant-region primer, TCRs were amplified for around 20 PCR cycles. TCRdb analysed the reads with MiXCR anew, one entry per CDR3 protein. Among over 15,000 distinct CDR3 sequences, approximately 70% were seen once, and the ten largest hold 5.5% to 7%. All receptors come from a human donor with advanced metastatic prostate, ovarian, gallbladder or colorectal cancer (not recorded which). This table probably holds off-target reads from a library built for another chain.

The chain joins TRBV7-2 to TRBJ2-3, with 11 nucleotides matching TRBD2. The CDR3 is made up of 17 amino acids. V was clipped by 5 bases and J by 2 bases; unmatched bases: 9. Germline lookup yields CDR1 SGHTA and CDR2 FQGNSA. CDR3 in amino acids: CASSLYSGGALTDTQYF. CDR3 coding DNA: TGTGCCAGCAGCCTATATAGCGGGGGGGCTCTCACAGATACGCAGTATTTT.

This clonotype was observed a single time. The CDR3 coding sequence is TGTGCCTGGAGTAGGCAGTACAATGAGCAGTTCTTC. The encoded protein is CAWSRQYNEQFF. The gene calls are TRBV30 and TRBJ2-1; D unclear. The CDR3 extends over 12 amino acids. Per the germline V gene, CDR1 is GTSNPN and CDR2 is SVGIG (reference sequence). The V and J ends lost 2 bases and 4 bases respectively, with 6 bases between them.

The V gene is TRBV3-1, the J gene TRBJ2-7; 10 bases match TRBD2. This CDR3 has 14 amino acids. CDR1 and CDR2 (germline): LGHDT, YNNKEL (reference sequence). V lost 6 bases and J lost 0; bases outside the gene matches: 2. CDR3 residues: CASRSSGGSYEQYF. The CDR3 coding sequence is TGTGCCAGCAGATCTAGCGGGGGCTCCTACGAGCAGTACTTC.

This clonotype was detected only a few times. The chain combines TRBV29-1 with TRBJ2-7; D is unclear. The CDR3 has 12 residues. Germline loops: CDR1 SQVTM, CDR2 ANQGSEA. The V end was cut by 4 bases, the J end by 5 bases, with 12 bases between. CDR3 sequence: CSVVVQSHEQYF. The DNA of the CDR3 is TGCAGCGTTGTAGTACAGTCCCACGAGCAGTACTTC.

The chain uses TRBV10-3 and TRBJ2-6, with 10 bases lining up with TRBD1. V dropped 11 bases and J dropped 1; count of bases not matched to a gene: 5. This CDR3 region has 15 residues. Germline lookup yields CDR1 ENHRY and CDR2 SYGVKD. CDR3 residues: CAVEGQGSGANVLTF. Written as DNA, the CDR3 is TGTGCCGTGGAGGGACAGGGGTCTGGGGCCAACGTCCTGACTTTC.

This clonotype appeared a single time. The J gene is TRBJ1-1, the V gene TRBV6-2 or TRBV6-3; D not certain. The CDR3 extends over 14 amino acids. Trimming took 0 bases from V and 5 from J, leaving 10 bases between them. Germline CDR1 is MNHEY and CDR2 is SVGEGT. The CDR3 DNA reads as TGTGCCAGCAGTTACTCGATTGGCGGGACTGAAGCTTTCTTT. Translation gives CASSYSIGGTEAFF.

The chain couples TRBV2 to TRBJ2-1; TRBD1 matches 7 bases. The ends lost 7 bases at V and 0 bases at J; junction bases unmatched: 3. This CDR3 comprises 14 residues. Germline loops: CDR1 SNHLY, CDR2 FYNNEI. In DNA form, the CDR3 reads TGTGCCAGCACTCGACAGGGCTCCTACAATGAGCAGTTCTTC. The encoded protein is CASTRQGSYNEQFF.

The chain combines TRBV12-3 or TRBV12-4 with TRBJ2-7, with TRBD2 identical over 9 bases. CDR3 length equals 14 residues. Losses at the gene ends were 4 bases for V and 0 bases for J; bases not matched to a gene: 1. CDR3 bases: TGTGCCAGCAGTTGGACTAGCGTCTCCTACGAGCAGTACTTC. Protein sequence: CASSWTSVSYEQYF.

This chain connects TRBV28 to TRBJ1-1; 9 bases fit TRBD1. V trimming: 4 bases; J trimming: 3 bases; junction bases outside the gene matches: 3. Germline assignment: CDR1 MDHEN and CDR2 SYDVKM. CDR3 length: 14 residues. CDR3: CASSSGQGDTEAFF. In DNA, the CDR3 is TGTGCCAGCAGTTCGGGACAGGGTGACACTGAAGCTTTCTTT.

The chain joins TRBV7-2 to TRBJ1-2, with 9 bases matching TRBD1. The J segment lost 4 bases and the V segment lost 4 bases, leaving 4 bases of the junction unmatched. This CDR3 comprises 14 residues. The germline CDR1 and CDR2 sequences are SGHTA and FQGNSA. DNA for the CDR3: TGTGCCAGCAGCTCGCAGACAGGGGGCTATGGCTACACCTTC. Residues: CASSSQTGGYGYTF.

This chain joins TRBV4-2 and TRBJ1-2; TRBD1 agrees at 7 bases. This CDR3 is 13 amino acids long. V shed 4 bases and J 6 bases; nucleotides not matched to a gene: 5. The germline V gene encodes CDR1 LGHNA and CDR2 YNFKEQ. The CDR3 reads CASSPTGFHGYTF. The CDR3 nucleotides read TGTGCCAGCAGCCCGACAGGGTTCCATGGCTACACCTTC.

The rearrangement uses TRBV25-1 and TRBJ2-1; 9 bases align to TRBD2. The CDR3 spans 16 residues. The germline V gene has CDR1 MGHDK and CDR2 SYGVNS. With 0 bases clipped from V and 3 bases from J, the junction kept 3 bases outside the gene matches. CDR3 DNA: TGTGCCAGCAGTGAATACAGCGGGGGGATCTACAATGAGCAGTTCTTC. It is translated as CASSEYSGGIYNEQFF.

This chain links TRBV15 with TRBJ2-2, with 7 nucleotides matching TRBD2. Germline CDR1 and CDR2: LNHNV and YYDKDF (reference sequence). The ends lost 9 bases at V and 3 bases at J; junction bases unmatched: 4. CDR3 length: 13 residues. CDR3 protein: CATGTIHTGELFF. CDR3 in DNA: TGTGCCACAGGGACTATTCACACCGGGGAGCTGTTTTTT.

DNA for the CDR3: TGTGCCAGCAGTTTGTACCGCAGGGGACACGAGCAGTACTTC. Amino acids: CASSLYRRGHEQYF. V and J are TRBV12-3 or TRBV12-4 and TRBJ2-7; possibly TRBD1 for D (6 bases). V was cut by 3 bases and J by 5 bases, with 14 bases left in between. CDR3 length: 14 amino acids.

This sequence joins TRBV6-5 and TRBJ1-2; 9 bases fit TRBD1. The germline CDR1 and CDR2 sequences are MNHEY and SVGAGI. The CDR3 sequence is 15 residues long. Trimming cost V 9 bases and J 3 bases; bases outside gene matches: 11. In DNA, the CDR3 is TGTGCCAGTACCTCCCCCCGACAGGGGGACTATGGCTACACCTTC. Translated: CASTSPRQGDYGYTF.

The V call is TRBV5-4, the J call TRBJ2-2; TRBD2 aligns across 7 bases. Germline CDR1 and CDR2: SGHNT and YYREEE (reference sequence). The CDR3 loop spans 16 amino acids. The ends lost 4 bases at V and 3 bases at J; junction bases unmatched: 9. The CDR3 nucleotides read TGTGCCAGCAGCACCCAGACTAGCCGATACACCGGGGAGCTGTTTTTT. Translating it yields CASSTQTSRYTGELFF.

The rearrangement uses TRBV19 and TRBJ2-5, with 10 bases that match TRBD1. Germline V gives CDR1 LNHDA, CDR2 SQIVND (reference sequence). The CDR3 sequence is 14 residues long. The V segment lost 5 bases and the J segment 5 bases; nucleotides outside the gene matches: 5. The CDR3 nucleotides are TGTGCCAGTAGTGGACAGGGGGTTTTGGAGACCCAGTACTTC. Translating it yields CASSGQGVLETQYF.

The chain carries TRBV5-1 and TRBJ2-7, with 10 bases matching TRBD1. This CDR3 is built from 17 residues. V lost 4 bases and J lost 3; bases outside the gene matches: 13. CDR1 and CDR2 (germline): SGHRS, YFSETQ. The CDR3 loop is CASSLSRPGQGLYEQYF. CDR3 in DNA: TGCGCCAGCAGCCTTTCACGACCGGGACAGGGGCTCTACGAGCAGTACTTC.

The chain carries TRBV28 and TRBJ1-2, with D maybe TRBD1 (5 bases). The CDR3 extends over 16 amino acids. Germline values: CDR1 MDHEN, CDR2 SYDVKM. Deletions cut 7 bases from V and 0 bases from J, with 18 bases between. This chain's CDR3 is CASTKRQPIANYGYTF. Here the CDR3 DNA reads TGTGCCAGCACCAAGAGACAGCCTATAGCTAACTATGGCTACACCTTC.

This chain joins TRBV5-5 and TRBJ2-7; D unresolved. V gave up 3 bases and J gave up 0 bases, with 7 bases separating them. The germline CDR1 and CDR2 sequences are SGHKS and YYEKEE (reference sequence). This CDR3 has 13 residues. Here the CDR3 reads CASSYPSSYEQYF. The CDR3, as DNA: TGTGCCAGCAGCTACCCCTCCTCCTACGAGCAGTACTTC.

The V call is TRBV5-1, the J call TRBJ2-7, with 12 bases aligning to TRBD2. Trimming removed 3 bases from V and 2 bases from J; junction bases left unmatched: 3. The CDR3 consists of 15 residues. The V gene's germline CDR1 is SGHRS and CDR2 YFSETQ. CDR3 amino acids: CASSSGLAGTYEQYF. For the CDR3, the DNA is TGCGCCAGCAGCTCCGGACTAGCGGGGACCTACGAGCAGTACTTC. Filled out from reference TRBV5-1 and TRBJ2-7, the complete variable domain reads KAGVTQTPRYLIKTRGQQVTLSCSPISGHRSVSWYQQTPGQGLQFLFEYFSETQRNKGNFPGRFSGRQFSNSRSEMNVSTLELGDSALYLCASSSGLAGTYEQYFGPGTRLTVT.

In its sample, this clonotype ranks as medium-sized. V usage is TRBV29-1 and J usage is TRBJ1-5; TRBD1 is a possible D gene (6 bases). With 6 bases removed from V and 3 bases from J, the gap between germline ends came to 12 bases. CDR1 SQVTM and CDR2 ANQGSEA come from the germline V gene. This CDR3 is built from 13 residues. DNA for the CDR3: TGCAGCGTCGGCGGACAGAACAATCAGCCCCAGCATTTT. It encodes CSVGGQNNQPQHF.

This rearrangement joins TRBV5-8 to TRBJ2-7; D gene ambiguous. V was shortened by 1 base and J by 0 bases, with 14 bases between the two germline ends. CDR3 length equals 16 residues. The germline V gene encodes CDR1 SGHTS and CDR2 YDEGEE. In nucleotides, the CDR3 is TGTGCCAGCAGCTTGAAGGGAACCTTAAGCTCCTACGAGCAGTACTTC. It codes for CASSLKGTLSSYEQYF.

The V and J genes are TRBV12-3 or TRBV12-4 and TRBJ1-2; TRBD1 aligns across 8 bases. CDR3 length: 15 amino acids. The V and J ends lost 4 bases and 7 bases, in that order; junction bases with no gene match: 11. This chain's CDR3 is CASSSTPAGGSGYTF. In nucleotides, the CDR3 is TGTGCCAGCAGTTCCACCCCGGCAGGGGGCAGTGGCTACACCTTC.

The chain joins TRBV11-2 to TRBJ2-1, with TRBD2 matching over 11 bases. V was pared by 7 bases and J by 5 bases, with 7 bases of the junction left unmatched. Germline values: CDR1 SGHAT, CDR2 FQNNGV. The CDR3 runs to 15 residues. The CDR3 protein is CASKASGRSDNEQFF. Written as DNA, the CDR3 is TGTGCCAGCAAGGCTAGCGGGAGGTCTGACAATGAGCAGTTCTTC. Variable domain in full (rest from reference TRBV11-2 and TRBJ2-1): EAGVAQSPRYKIIEKRQSVAFWCNPISGHATLYWYQQILGQGPKLLIQFQNNGVVDDSQLPKDRFSAERLKGVDSTLKIQPAKLEDSAVYLCASKASGRSDNEQFFGPGTRLTVL.

The chain links TRBV21-1 to TRBJ2-7; the D call in the table, TRBD1, was not verified against the DNA. TRBV21-1 is given as a pseudogene. The CDR3 contains 14 residues. The chain's CDR3 is CASSIPGRSYEQYF. The CDR3 nucleotides are TGTGCCAGCAGCATCCCTGGTAGGTCCTACGAGCAGTACTTC.

This clonotype ranks as medium-sized. The chain carries TRBV7-2 and TRBJ2-5, with D tentatively TRBD2 (6 bases). V was cut by 1 base and J by 3 bases, with 12 bases left in between. The CDR3 is 15 amino acids. Germline lookup yields CDR1 SGHTA and CDR2 FQGNSA. This CDR3 reads CASSLGGLQKETQYF. The CDR3 DNA reads as TGTGCCAGCAGCTTAGGTGGACTACAAAAAGAGACCCAGTACTTC.

The rearrangement uses TRBV20-1 and TRBJ1-1; possible D gene TRBD1, 5 bases. V lost 5 bases, J lost 5 bases, and 12 bases lay in between. The CDR3 sequence is 12 residues long. Looked up from germline, CDR1 is DFQATT and CDR2 is SNEGSKA (reference sequence). The CDR3 bases are TGCAGTGCTGGGGCAGGCAGTACTGAAGCTTTCTTT. Residues: CSAGAGSTEAFF.

The CDR3 loop reads CASSSRAGDYNEQFF. Here the CDR3 DNA reads TGTGCCAGCAGCTCTCGGGCGGGGGACTACAATGAGCAGTTCTTC. V gene TRBV7-2 combines with J gene TRBJ2-1; 7 bases map to TRBD2. The CDR3 totals 15 residues. Germline CDR1 SGHTA, CDR2 FQGNSA. Trimming cost V 4 bases and J 3 bases; bases outside gene matches: 6.